The 13 T cell receptor beta chains reported below all come from one sample, sequenced in a study of PD-L1 blockade in urothelial cancer. Generated by immunoSEQ multiplex PCR, the TCRdb table keeps only in-frame clones and is missing some. The table shows tens of thousands of clones, with 88% occurring only once. As for time point: peripheral blood 6 weeks after treatment start. The sequenced sample was PBMCs, obtained around atezolizumab (anti-PD-L1) treatment. These receptors all stem from a man aged 55-75 years with urothelial cancer.

The chain joins TRBV11-3 to TRBJ1-2; TRBD1 aligns across 8 bases. Trimming removed 1 base from V and 5 bases from J; junction bases left unmatched: 6. This CDR3 spans 15 amino acids. Germline V gene data show CDR1 as SGHNT and CDR2 as YENEEA. This CDR3 reads CASSLGQGASYGYTF. In nucleotides, the CDR3 is TGTGCCAGCAGCTTAGGGCAGGGGGCGTCTTATGGCTACACCTTC. The full variable domain, in which reference TRBV11-3 and TRBJ1-2 provide the parts outside the CDR3, is EAGVVQSPRYKIIEKKQPVAFWCNPISGHNTLYWYLQNLGQGPELLIRYENEEAVDDSQLPKDRFSAERLKGVDSTLKIQPAELGDSAVYLCASSLGQGASYGYTFGSGTRLTVV.

The chain has TRBV7-2 and TRBJ1-1, with TRBD1 matching over 7 bases. Germline-derived CDR1 and CDR2 are SGHTA and FQGNSA. The CDR3 is 15 amino acids. V gave up 3 bases and J gave up 5 bases; unmatched junction bases: 9. CDR3: CASSLGQRTGTEAFF. In nucleotides, the CDR3 is TGTGCCAGCAGCTTGGGACAGCGAACGGGGACTGAAGCTTTCTTT.

The rearrangement joins TRBV7-3 to TRBJ1-2; a possible D gene is TRBD1 (6 bases). Germline loops: CDR1 SGHTA, CDR2 FQGTGA. V dropped 5 bases and J dropped 0 bases, with 10 bases sitting between them. The CDR3 extends over 14 amino acids. The CDR3 sequence is CASSQDSANYGYTF. The CDR3 nucleotides are TGTGCCAGCAGCCAGGACAGCGCTAACTATGGCTACACCTTC. Looking up the rest from reference TRBV7-3 and TRBJ1-2 gives the full variable domain: GAGVSQTPSNKVTEKGKYVELRCDPISGHTALYWYRQSLGQGPEFLIYFQGTGAADDSGLPNDRFFAVRPEGSVSTLKIQRTERGDSAVYLCASSQDSANYGYTFGSGTRLTVV.

The J gene is TRBJ2-6, the V gene TRBV7-8; D perhaps matches TRBD1 (5 bases). Looked up from germline, CDR1 is SGHVS and CDR2 is FQNEAQ. The CDR3 is made up of 16 amino acids. V lost 5 bases to trimming and J lost 0 bases, with 11 bases between them. The chain's CDR3 is CASSLPQGSGANVLTF. The CDR3 nucleotides are TGTGCCAGCAGCCTGCCTCAGGGCTCTGGGGCCAACGTCCTGACTTTC.

The chain couples TRBV15 to TRBJ2-1; 9 bases match TRBD2. The CDR3 runs to 14 residues. In germline, CDR1 is LNHNV, CDR2 YYDKDF (reference sequence). Unmatched junction bases numbered 4, after V lost 3 bases and J lost 7 bases. The CDR3 DNA is TGTGCCACCAGCAGGCGCGGGAGGGGGAATGAGCAGTTCTTC. Its protein product is CATSRRGRGNEQFF.

This clone was recorded once. The rearrangement joins TRBV6-1 to TRBJ2-7; 9 positions match TRBD1. Germline V gene sequence: CDR1 MNHNS, CDR2 SASEGT. This CDR3 has 12 residues. The V segment lost 11 bases and the J segment 4 bases; nucleotides outside the gene matches: 6. This CDR3 is CASGQGSYEQYF. Here the CDR3 DNA reads TGTGCCTCGGGACAGGGTAGTTACGAGCAGTACTTC.

V and J are TRBV9 and TRBJ1-5; D is ambiguous. This CDR3 region has 13 residues. In germline, CDR1 is SGDLS, CDR2 YYNGEE. Trimming cost V 2 bases and J 9 bases, with 12 bases left between them. DNA of the CDR3: TGTGCCAGCAGCGTTCAAGAGGGCGGGCCCCAGCATTTT. It specifies CASSVQEGGPQHF. Drawing the rest from reference TRBV9 and TRBJ1-5, the complete variable domain is DSGVTQTPKHLITATGQRVTLRCSPRSGDLSVYWYQQSLDQGLQFLIQYYNGEERAKGNILERFSAQQFPDLHSELNLSSLELGDSALYFCASSVQEGGPQHFGDGTRLSIL.

In this sample, this clone turned up a few times. V gene TRBV6-5 combines with J gene TRBJ2-2; the match to TRBD2 covers 8 bases. Germline-derived CDR1 and CDR2 are MNHEY and SVGAGI. This CDR3 has 14 residues. V trimming: 2 bases; J trimming: 8 bases; junction bases outside the gene matches: 4. The CDR3 here is CASSYELAVGELFF. The CDR3 nucleotides read TGTGCCAGCAGTTACGAACTAGCGGTTGGGGAGCTGTTTTTT.

Notes on this clone: Other DNA sequences in the sample encode the same CDR3. The CDR3 sequence is CASSPGGNYGYTF. As DNA, the CDR3 is TGTGCCAGCTCACCGGGGGGAAACTATGGCTACACCTTC. The chain employs TRBV18 and TRBJ1-2, with TRBD1 as a possible D gene (5 bases). Germline CDR1 reads KGHSH; CDR2 reads LQKENI. Between the trimmed V and J ends, which lost 3 bases and 2 bases, there was a span of 7 bases. This CDR3 contains 13 residues.

This clone showed up just a few times. The chain recombines TRBV6-6 with TRBJ1-5, with D tentatively TRBD1 (6 bases). Germline V gene sequence: CDR1 MNHNY, CDR2 SVGAGI (reference sequence). This CDR3 region has 15 residues. V was clipped by 6 bases and J by 3 bases, with 15 bases between them. DNA of the CDR3: TGTGCCAGCAGCTCACGGGACACCCACAATCAGCCCCAGCATTTT. Translated, it gives CASSSRDTHNQPQHF.

This rearrangement joins TRBV2 to TRBJ1-6; D is uncertain. Per germline, CDR1 SNHLY and CDR2 FYNNEI. V lost 2 bases, J lost 7 bases, and 6 bases lay in between. The CDR3 is 13 residues long. The CDR3 spells CASSESGNSPLHF. The DNA for the CDR3 is TGTGCCAGCAGTGAAAGCGGGAATTCACCCCTCCACTTT.

J is TRBJ2-7 and V is TRBV7-9; TRBD2 matches at 8 bases. The V and J ends lost 8 bases and 9 bases, in that order; junction bases with no gene match: 12. Germline lookup yields CDR1 SEHNR and CDR2 FQNEAQ (reference sequence). The CDR3 has 13 amino acids. The DNA of the CDR3 is TGTGCCAGCGGCTACGGGACTAGTTATTTGCAGTACTTC. It translates to CASGYGTSYLQYF. The variable domain in full, with the rest retrieved from reference TRBV7-9 and TRBJ2-7, is DTGVSQNPRHKITKRGQNVTFRCDPISEHNRLYWYRQTLGQGPEFLTYFQNEAQLEKSRLLSDRFSAERPKGSFSTLEIQRTEQGDSAMYLCASGYGTSYLQYFGPGTRLTVT.

The chain uses TRBV15 and TRBJ2-3, with 11 bases that match TRBD1. Per the germline V gene, CDR1 is LNHNV and CDR2 is YYDKDF (reference sequence). Germline trimming cut 0 bases from V and 6 bases from J; bases unmatched to any gene: 14. The CDR3 loop spans 19 amino acids. DNA of the CDR3: TGTGCCACCAGCAGAGATAATCCAACCGGGACAGGGGGGTTGGATACGCAGTATTTT. It is translated as CATSRDNPTGTGGLDTQYF.